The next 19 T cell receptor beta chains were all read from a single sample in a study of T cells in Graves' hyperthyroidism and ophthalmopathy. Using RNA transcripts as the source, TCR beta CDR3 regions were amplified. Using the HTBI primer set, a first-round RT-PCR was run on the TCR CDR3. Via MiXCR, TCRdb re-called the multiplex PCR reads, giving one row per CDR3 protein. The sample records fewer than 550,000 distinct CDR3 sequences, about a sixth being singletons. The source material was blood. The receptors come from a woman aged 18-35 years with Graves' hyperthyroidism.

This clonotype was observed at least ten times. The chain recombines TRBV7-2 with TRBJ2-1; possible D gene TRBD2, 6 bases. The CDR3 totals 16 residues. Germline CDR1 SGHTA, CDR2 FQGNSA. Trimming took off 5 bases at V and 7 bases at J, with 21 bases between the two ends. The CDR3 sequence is CASSPRGFRELNEQFF. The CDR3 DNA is TGTGCCAGCAGCCCCCGGGGGTTCAGGGAGCTTAATGAGCAGTTCTTC.

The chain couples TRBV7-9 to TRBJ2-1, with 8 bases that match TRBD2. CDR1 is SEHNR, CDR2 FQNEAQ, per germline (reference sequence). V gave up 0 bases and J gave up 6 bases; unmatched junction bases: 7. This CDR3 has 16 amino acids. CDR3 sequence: CASSLAIRGGTNEQFF. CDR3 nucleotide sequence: TGTGCCAGCAGCTTAGCGATTCGCGGGGGGACCAATGAGCAGTTCTTC.

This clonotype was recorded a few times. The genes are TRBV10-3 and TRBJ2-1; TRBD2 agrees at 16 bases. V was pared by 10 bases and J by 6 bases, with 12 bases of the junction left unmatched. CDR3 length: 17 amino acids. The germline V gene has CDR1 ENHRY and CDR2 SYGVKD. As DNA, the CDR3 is TGTGCCACCACCGGGACTAGCGGGAGGGCACGGGGCAATGAGCAGTTCTTC. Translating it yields CATTGTSGRARGNEQFF.

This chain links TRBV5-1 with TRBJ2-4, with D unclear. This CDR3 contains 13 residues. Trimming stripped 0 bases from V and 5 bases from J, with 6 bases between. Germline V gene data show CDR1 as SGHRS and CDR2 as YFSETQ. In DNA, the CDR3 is TGCGCCAGCAGCTTGGGACTCCAAAACATTCAGTACTTC. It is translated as CASSLGLQNIQYF.

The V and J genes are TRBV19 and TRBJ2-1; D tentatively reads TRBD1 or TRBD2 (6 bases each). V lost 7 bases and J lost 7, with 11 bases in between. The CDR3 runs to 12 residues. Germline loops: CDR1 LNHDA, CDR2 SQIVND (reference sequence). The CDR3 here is CASIGGWNEQFF. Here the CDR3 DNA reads TGTGCCAGTATAGGGGGGTGGAATGAGCAGTTCTTC.

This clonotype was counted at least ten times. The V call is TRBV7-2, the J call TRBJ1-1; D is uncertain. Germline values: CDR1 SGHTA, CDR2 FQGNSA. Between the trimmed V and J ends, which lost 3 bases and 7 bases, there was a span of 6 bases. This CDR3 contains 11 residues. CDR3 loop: CASSLRSEAFF. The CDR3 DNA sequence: TGTGCCAGCAGCTTGAGAAGTGAAGCTTTCTTT. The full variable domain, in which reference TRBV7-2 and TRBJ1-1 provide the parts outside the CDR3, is GAGVSQSPSNKVTEKGKDVELRCDPISGHTALYWYRQSLGQGLEFLIYFQGNSAPDKSGLPSDRFSAERTGGSVSTLTIQRTQQEDSAVYLCASSLRSEAFFGQGTRLTVV.

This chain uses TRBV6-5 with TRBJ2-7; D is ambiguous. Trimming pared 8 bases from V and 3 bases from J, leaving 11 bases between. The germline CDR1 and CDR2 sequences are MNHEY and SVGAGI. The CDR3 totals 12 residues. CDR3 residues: CASSPASYEQYF. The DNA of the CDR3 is TGTGCCAGCTCTCCTGCCAGCTACGAGCAGTACTTC.

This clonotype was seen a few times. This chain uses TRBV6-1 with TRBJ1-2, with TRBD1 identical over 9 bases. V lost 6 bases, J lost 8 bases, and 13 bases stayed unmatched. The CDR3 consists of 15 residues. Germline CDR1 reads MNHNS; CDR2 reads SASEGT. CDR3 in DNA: TGTGCCAGCAGCCGCAGGGGACAGGGTACGGGAGGCTACACCTTC. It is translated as CASSRRGQGTGGYTF.

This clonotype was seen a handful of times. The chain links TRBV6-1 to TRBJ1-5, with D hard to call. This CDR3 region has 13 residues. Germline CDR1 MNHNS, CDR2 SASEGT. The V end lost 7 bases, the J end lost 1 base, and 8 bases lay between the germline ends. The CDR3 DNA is TGTGCCAGCATAAAGGGAAGCAATCAGCCCCAGCATTTT. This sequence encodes CASIKGSNQPQHF.

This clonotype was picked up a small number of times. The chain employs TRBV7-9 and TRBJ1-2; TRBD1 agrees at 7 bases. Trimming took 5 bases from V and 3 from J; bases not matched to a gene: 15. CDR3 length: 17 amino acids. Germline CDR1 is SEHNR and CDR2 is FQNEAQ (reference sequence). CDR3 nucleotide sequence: TGTGCCAGCAGCCCCGACAGGGAGGGAAGAGACGACTATGGCTACACCTTC. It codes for CASSPDREGRDDYGYTF.

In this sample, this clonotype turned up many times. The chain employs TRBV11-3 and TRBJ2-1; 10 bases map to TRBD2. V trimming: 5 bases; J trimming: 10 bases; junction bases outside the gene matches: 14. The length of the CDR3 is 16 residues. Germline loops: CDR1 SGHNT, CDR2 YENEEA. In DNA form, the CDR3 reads TGTGCCAGCAGCCTCCGACTAAGCGGGGGGGCGGAAGAGCAGTTCTTC. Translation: CASSLRLSGGAEEQFF.

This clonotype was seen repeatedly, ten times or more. CDR3 DNA: TGTGCCAGCAGCTCCGACACGAACCGCTACGAGCAGTACTTC. The encoded protein is CASSSDTNRYEQYF. The chain uses TRBV5-5 and TRBJ2-7; the D is unclear. The length of the CDR3 is 14 residues. CDR1 and CDR2 (germline): SGHKS, YYEKEE (reference sequence). V lost 3 bases, J lost 3 bases, and 13 bases lay in between. The full variable domain, with the rest looked up from reference TRBV5-5 and TRBJ2-7, is DAGVTQSPTHLIKTRGQQVTLRCSPISGHKSVSWYQQVLGQGPQFIFQYYEKEERGRGNFPDRFSARQFPNYSSELNVNALLLGDSALYLCASSSDTNRYEQYFGPGTRLTVT.

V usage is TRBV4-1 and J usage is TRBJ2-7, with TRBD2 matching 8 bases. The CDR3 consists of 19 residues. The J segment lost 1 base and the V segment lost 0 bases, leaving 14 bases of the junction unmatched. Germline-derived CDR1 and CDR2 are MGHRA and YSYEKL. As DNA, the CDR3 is TGCGCCAGCAGCCAAGACTCTGTCCCAGGACTAGCAGTTTCCTACGAGCAGTACTTC. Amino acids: CASSQDSVPGLAVSYEQYF.

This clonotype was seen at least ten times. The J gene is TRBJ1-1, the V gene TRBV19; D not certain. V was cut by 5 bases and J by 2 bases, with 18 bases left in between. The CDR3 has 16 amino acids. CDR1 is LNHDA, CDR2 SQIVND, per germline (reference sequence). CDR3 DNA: TGTGCCAGTAGTTTATCAGCCCGAATACTTAACACTGAAGCTTTCTTT. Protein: CASSLSARILNTEAFF.

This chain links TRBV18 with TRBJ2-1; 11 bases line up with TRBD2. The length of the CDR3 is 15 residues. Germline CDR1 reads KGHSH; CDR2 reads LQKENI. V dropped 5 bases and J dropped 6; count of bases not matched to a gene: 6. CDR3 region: CASSLQLAGANEQFF. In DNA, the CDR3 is TGTGCCAGCTCATTACAACTAGCGGGAGCCAATGAGCAGTTCTTC.

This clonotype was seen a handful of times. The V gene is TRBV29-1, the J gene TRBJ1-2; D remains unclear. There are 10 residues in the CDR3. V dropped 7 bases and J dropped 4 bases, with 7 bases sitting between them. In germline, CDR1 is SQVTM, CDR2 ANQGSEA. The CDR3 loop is CSALFYGYTF. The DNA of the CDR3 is TGCAGCGCCCTATTCTATGGCTACACCTTC.

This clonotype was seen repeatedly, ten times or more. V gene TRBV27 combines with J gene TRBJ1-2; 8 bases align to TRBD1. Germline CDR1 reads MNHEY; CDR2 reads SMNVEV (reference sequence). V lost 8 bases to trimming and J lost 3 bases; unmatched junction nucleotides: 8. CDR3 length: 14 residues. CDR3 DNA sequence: TGTGCCAGCTCACCCGGGACAGGTTACTATGGCTACACCTTC. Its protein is CASSPGTGYYGYTF.

The CDR3 DNA is TGCAGTGCCCCCCGGGCCCAGGACATTCAGTACTTC. It translates to CSAPRAQDIQYF. This rearrangement joins TRBV20-1 to TRBJ2-4; D gene uncertain. Trimming cost V 6 bases and J 8 bases, with 14 bases left between them. CDR1 and CDR2 (germline): DFQATT, SNEGSKA (reference sequence). This CDR3 region has 12 residues.

The CDR3 nucleotides are TGCAGTGCTAGAGATATGATGCGGGGAGTCAACACCGGGGAGCTGTTTTTT. Translation gives CSARDMMRGVNTGELFF. V and J are TRBV20-1 and TRBJ2-2; a weak D match, TRBD2 (6 bases). The CDR3 contains 17 residues. The germline V and J ends were trimmed by 0 bases and 2 bases, with 16 bases remaining between them. Germline V CDR1 and CDR2: DFQATT, SNEGSKA (reference sequence).